The subject of this entry is one T cell receptor beta chain. What it binds is unknown. The data stem from a study of shared clonotypes between healthy human individuals. On the study more broadly: The composition of the donors was a couple of women and a few men aged 18 to 49.

Germline assignment: CDR1 SGHDN and CDR2 FVKESK. J was trimmed by 3 bases and V by 2 bases; bases with no gene match: 2. This CDR3 has 16 residues. Whole-study findings and limits: Generation probability values for non-shared clonotypes were lower than those for clonotypes shared by all four donors. Sharing across a few donors was seen in roughly 5% of naive CD4 clonotypes.

In the source study's methods: Without quality scores, immunoSEQ junctional reads could not be filtered like full-length reads. Method: immunoSEQ multiplex PCR; TCRdb's copy keeps in-frame clones and lacks some. V, J and clone size are taken as reported in that table, and D and trimming were inferred from the DNA itself. This sample has millions of clones, with 85% to 95% found just once. Naive CD8 cells lacked CD45RO, underwent positive selection for CCR7 and left out terminally differentiated effector memory CD45RA+ cells. This receptor was identified in a man younger than 30 in good health. Sequencing was performed on naive CD8+ T cells sorted from blood. V gene TRBV14 combines with J gene TRBJ2-5, with 14 positions matching TRBD2. The CDR3 DNA follows: TGTGCCAGCAGCCAAACGGGACTAGCGGGAGAAGAGACCCAGTACTTC. Translating it yields CASSQTGLAGEETQYF.